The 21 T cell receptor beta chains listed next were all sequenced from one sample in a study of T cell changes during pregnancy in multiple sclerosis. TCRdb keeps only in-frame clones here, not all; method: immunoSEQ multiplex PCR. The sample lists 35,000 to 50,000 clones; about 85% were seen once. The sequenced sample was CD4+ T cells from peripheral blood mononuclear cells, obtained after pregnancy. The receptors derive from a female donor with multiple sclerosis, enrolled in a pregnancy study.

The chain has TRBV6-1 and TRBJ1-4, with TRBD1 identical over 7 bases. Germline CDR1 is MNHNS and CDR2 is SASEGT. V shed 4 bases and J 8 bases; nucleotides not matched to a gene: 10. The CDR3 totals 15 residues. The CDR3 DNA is TGTGCCAGCAGTGTTACAGGGGCGGGTTGGGAAAAACTGTTTTTT. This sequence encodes CASSVTGAGWEKLFF.

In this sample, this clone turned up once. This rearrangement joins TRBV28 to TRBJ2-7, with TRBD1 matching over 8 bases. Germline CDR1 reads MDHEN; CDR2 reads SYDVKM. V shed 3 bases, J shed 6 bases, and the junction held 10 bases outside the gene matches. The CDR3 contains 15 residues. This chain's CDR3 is CASSFGWQGASEQYF. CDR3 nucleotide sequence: TGTGCCAGCAGTTTTGGGTGGCAGGGGGCAAGCGAGCAGTACTTC.

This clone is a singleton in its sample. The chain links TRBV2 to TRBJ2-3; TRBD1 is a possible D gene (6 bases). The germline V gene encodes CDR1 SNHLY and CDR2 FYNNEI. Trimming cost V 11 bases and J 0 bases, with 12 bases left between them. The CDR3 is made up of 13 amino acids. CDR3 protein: CAGNRASTDTQYF. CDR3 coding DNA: TGTGCCGGAAACAGGGCCAGCACAGATACGCAGTATTTT.

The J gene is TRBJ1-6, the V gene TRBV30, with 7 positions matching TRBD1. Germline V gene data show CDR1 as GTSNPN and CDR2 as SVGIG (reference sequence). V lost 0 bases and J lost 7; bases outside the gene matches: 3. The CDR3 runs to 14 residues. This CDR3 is CAWSVSRGNSPLHF. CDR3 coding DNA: TGTGCCTGGAGTGTATCCAGGGGGAATTCACCCCTCCACTTT.

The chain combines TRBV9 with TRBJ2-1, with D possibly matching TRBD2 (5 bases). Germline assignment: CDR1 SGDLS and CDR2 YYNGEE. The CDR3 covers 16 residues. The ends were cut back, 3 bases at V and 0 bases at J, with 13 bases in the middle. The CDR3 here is CASSGAGHSSYNEQFF. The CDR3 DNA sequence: TGTGCCAGCAGCGGGGCGGGTCACAGCTCCTACAATGAGCAGTTCTTC.

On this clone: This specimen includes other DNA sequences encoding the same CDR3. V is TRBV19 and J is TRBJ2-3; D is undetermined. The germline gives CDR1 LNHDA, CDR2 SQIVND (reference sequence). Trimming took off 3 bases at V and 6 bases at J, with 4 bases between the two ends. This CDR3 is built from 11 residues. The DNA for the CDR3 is TGTGCCAGTAGTATCGGGGATACGCAGTATTTT. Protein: CASSIGDTQYF.

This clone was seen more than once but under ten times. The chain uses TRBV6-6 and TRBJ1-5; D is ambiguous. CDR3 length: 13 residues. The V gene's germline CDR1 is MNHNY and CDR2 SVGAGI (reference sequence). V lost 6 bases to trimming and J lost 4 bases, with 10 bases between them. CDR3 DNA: TGTGCCAGCAGCCGGGAAGGGAATCAGCCCCAGCATTTT. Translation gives CASSREGNQPQHF.

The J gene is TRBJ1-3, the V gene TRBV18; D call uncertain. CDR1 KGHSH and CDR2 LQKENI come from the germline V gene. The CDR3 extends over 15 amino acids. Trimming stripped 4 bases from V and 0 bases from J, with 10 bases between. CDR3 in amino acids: CASSLLIYSGNTIYF. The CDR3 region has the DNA TGTGCCAGCTCACTCCTAATCTACTCTGGAAACACCATATATTTT.

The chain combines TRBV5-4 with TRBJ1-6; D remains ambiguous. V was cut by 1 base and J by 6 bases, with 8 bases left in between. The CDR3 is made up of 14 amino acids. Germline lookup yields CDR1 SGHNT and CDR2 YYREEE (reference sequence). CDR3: CASSLSTANSPLHF. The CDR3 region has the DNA TGTGCCAGCAGCTTGAGCACAGCTAATTCACCCCTCCACTTT.

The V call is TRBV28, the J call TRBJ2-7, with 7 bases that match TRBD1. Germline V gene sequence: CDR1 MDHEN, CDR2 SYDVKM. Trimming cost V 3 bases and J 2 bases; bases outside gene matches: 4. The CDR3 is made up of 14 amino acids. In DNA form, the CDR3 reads TGTGCCAGCAGTTTGACAGGGCGCCCCTACGAGCAGTACTTC. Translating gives CASSLTGRPYEQYF.

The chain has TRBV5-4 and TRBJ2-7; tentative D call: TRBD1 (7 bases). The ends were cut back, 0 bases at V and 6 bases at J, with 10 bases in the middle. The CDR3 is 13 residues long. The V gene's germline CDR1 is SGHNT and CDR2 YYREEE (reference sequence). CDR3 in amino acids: CASSLAQGGEQYF. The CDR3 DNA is TGTGCCAGCAGCTTGGCTCAGGGGGGCGAGCAGTACTTC.

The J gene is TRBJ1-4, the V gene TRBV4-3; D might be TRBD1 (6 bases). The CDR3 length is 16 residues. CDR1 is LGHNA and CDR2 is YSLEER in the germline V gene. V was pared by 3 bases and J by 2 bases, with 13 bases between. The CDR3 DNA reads TGCGCCAGCAGCCAGCTGCGAGGACAGACTAATGAAAAACTGTTTTTT. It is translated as CASSQLRGQTNEKLFF.

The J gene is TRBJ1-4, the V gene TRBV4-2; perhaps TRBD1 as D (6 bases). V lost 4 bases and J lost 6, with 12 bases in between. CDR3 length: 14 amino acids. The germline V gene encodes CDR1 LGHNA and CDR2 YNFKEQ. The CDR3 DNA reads TGTGCCAGCAGCCTAGCAGGGGTTTATGAAAAACTGTTTTTT. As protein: CASSLAGVYEKLFF.

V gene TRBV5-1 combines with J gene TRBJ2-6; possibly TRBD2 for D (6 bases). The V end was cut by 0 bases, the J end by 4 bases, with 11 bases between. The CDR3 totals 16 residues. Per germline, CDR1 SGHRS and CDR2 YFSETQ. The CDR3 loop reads CASSLDGGVGANVLTF. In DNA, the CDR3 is TGCGCCAGCAGCTTGGATGGCGGGGTCGGGGCCAACGTCCTGACTTTC.

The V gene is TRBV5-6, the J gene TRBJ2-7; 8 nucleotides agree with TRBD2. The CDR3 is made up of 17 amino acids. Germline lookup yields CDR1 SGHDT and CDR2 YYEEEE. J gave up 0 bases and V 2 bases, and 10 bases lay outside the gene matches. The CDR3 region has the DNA TGTGCCAGCAGCTTCCACCCCGGGACTAGGAACTCCTACGAGCAGTACTTC. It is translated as CASSFHPGTRNSYEQYF.

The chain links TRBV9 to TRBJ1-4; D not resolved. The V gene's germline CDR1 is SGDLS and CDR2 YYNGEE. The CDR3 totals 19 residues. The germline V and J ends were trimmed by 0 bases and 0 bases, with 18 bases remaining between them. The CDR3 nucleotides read TGTGCCAGCAGCGTAGAAGGAGGGCCACTTCTCGCAACTAATGAAAAACTGTTTTTT. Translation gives CASSVEGGPLLATNEKLFF.

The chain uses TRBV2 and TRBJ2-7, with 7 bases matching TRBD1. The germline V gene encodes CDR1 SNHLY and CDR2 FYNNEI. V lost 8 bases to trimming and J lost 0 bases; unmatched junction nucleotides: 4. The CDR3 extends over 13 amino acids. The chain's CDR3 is CASGTAVSYEQYF. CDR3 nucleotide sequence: TGTGCCAGCGGGACAGCAGTCTCCTACGAGCAGTACTTC.

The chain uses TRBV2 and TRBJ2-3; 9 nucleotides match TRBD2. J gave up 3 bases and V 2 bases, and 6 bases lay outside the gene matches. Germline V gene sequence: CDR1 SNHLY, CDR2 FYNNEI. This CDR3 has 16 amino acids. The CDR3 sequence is CASSELSSGETDTQYF. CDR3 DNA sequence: TGTGCCAGCAGTGAACTTTCTAGCGGGGAGACAGATACGCAGTATTTT.

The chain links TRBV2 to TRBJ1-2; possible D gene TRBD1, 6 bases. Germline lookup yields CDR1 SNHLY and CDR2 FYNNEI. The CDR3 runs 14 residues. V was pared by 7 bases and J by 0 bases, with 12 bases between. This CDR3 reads CASKRTVTNYGYTF. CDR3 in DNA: TGTGCCAGCAAGAGGACAGTCACTAACTATGGCTACACCTTC.

The CDR3 spells CASSVSGTGYYGYTF. Here the CDR3 DNA reads TGTGCCAGCAGCGTCTCCGGGACAGGGTATTATGGCTACACCTTC. This chain uses TRBV9 with TRBJ1-2; 9 bases agree with TRBD1. This CDR3 has 15 residues. The germline gives CDR1 SGDLS, CDR2 YYNGEE. V dropped 2 bases and J dropped 5; count of bases not matched to a gene: 7.

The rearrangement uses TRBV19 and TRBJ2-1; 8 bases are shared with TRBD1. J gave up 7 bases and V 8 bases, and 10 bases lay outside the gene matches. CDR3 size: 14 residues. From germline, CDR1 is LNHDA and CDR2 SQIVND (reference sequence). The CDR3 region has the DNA TGTGCCAGTGTCCGACAGGGGACTTTGAATGAGCAGTTCTTC. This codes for CASVRQGTLNEQFF.